The clone carrying this TCR beta chain was observed many times. TCRdb analysed the RT-PCR reads with MiXCR anew, one entry per CDR3 protein. The top ten hold about 8% of the sample, which has 200,000 to 300,000 distinct CDR3 sequences, over 9% seen once. The data derive from a study of response to subunit inactivated influenza vaccine. The origin of this receptor is a man between 45 and 60 years old who received an inactivated influenza vaccine. This specimen was non-naive T cells sorted from PBMCs, taken less than 15 days before vaccination.

In nucleotides, the CDR3 is TGTGCCTGGAGTACCTCGGACAGGACAAAAGAGACCCAGTACTTC. This sequence encodes CAWSTSDRTKETQYF. V gene TRBV30 combines with J gene TRBJ2-5; 7 nucleotides align to TRBD1. Germline trimming cut 2 bases from V and 3 bases from J; bases unmatched to any gene: 9. CDR1 is GTSNPN, CDR2 SVGIG, per germline (reference sequence). The CDR3 covers 15 residues.